The 5 T cell receptor beta chains in this list originate from one sample, sequenced in a study of blood T cell repertoires in COVID-19. The method was immunoSEQ multiplex PCR; TCRdb's version includes in-frame clones alone and lacks a portion of them. The sample comprises over 200,000 clones, less than 85% of which are singletons, and 1.8% rests with the top ten. The sequenced sample consisted of PBMCs or T cells enriched from blood (not recorded which). The receptors derive from a man in his 60s who had recovered from COVID-19.

This chain links TRBV10-3 with TRBJ2-5; the match to TRBD1 covers 10 bases. With V trimmed by 3 bases and J by 4 bases, 5 bases remained unmatched. The length of the CDR3 is 15 residues. Germline V gene sequence: CDR1 ENHRY, CDR2 SYGVKD. The CDR3, as DNA: TGTGCCATCAGTGACTCGGGACAGGGGCGAGAGACCCAGTACTTC. Protein: CAISDSGQGRETQYF.

CDR3 sequence: CASSQDDLAGGRDTQYF. The CDR3, as DNA: TGCGCCAGCAGCCAAGATGACCTAGCGGGGGGGCGGGATACGCAGTATTTT. The chain links TRBV4-3 to TRBJ2-3, with 12 bases matching TRBD2. The CDR3 totals 17 residues. The ends lost 0 bases at V and 6 bases at J; junction bases unmatched: 7. CDR1 and CDR2 from the germline V gene are LGHNA and YSLEER.

The chain employs TRBV11-1 and TRBJ1-6; no clear D. Looked up from germline, CDR1 is SGHAT and CDR2 is FQDESV (reference sequence). The CDR3 totals 14 residues. The V end lost 0 bases, the J end lost 6 bases, and 6 bases lay between the germline ends. CDR3 protein: CASSLAQLNSPLHF. The CDR3 DNA reads TGTGCCAGCAGCTTAGCACAGCTTAATTCACCCCTCCACTTT.

The CDR3 nucleotides are TGTGCCAGTAGTATTCGGGGGAGGCTAGAGCCCCAGCATTTT. Translating it yields CASSIRGRLEPQHF. The chain has TRBV19 and TRBJ1-5; TRBD1 might be the D (5 bases). Per germline, CDR1 LNHDA and CDR2 SQIVND (reference sequence). The CDR3 is made up of 14 amino acids. V dropped 3 bases and J dropped 8 bases, with 14 bases sitting between them. The variable domain in full, completed from reference TRBV19 and TRBJ1-5, reads DGGITQSPKYLFRKEGQNVTLSCEQNLNHDAMYWYRQDPGQGLRLIYYSQIVNDFQKGDIAEGYSVSREKKESFPLTVTSAQKNPTAFYLCASSIRGRLEPQHFGDGTRLSIL.

This clone occurred a few times. The J gene is TRBJ1-2, the V gene TRBV6-2 or TRBV6-3, with D unresolved. CDR3 size: 15 residues. Between the trimmed V and J ends, which lost 2 bases and 2 bases, there was a span of 12 bases. Germline lookup yields CDR1 MNHEY and CDR2 SVGEGT. The CDR3 DNA is TGTGCCAGCAGTTACGACGCGGTAAGGAACTATGGCTACACCTTC. This gives the protein CASSYDAVRNYGYTF.